This T cell receptor (beta chain) was recovered during a study of identifying expanded T cells in peripheral blood. Study-level points and caveats: Technical replicates showed around 1.3 changed clones; two weeks approximately 15; four weeks 19. Clone count variance between approximately two-week samples rose with total template count.

Clones were read by immunoSEQ multiplex PCR, and TCRdb kept only the in-frame ones, dropping some. The sample has 50,000 to 75,000 clones, more than 70% seen once; the top ten hold approximately 4.7%. Notes on this clone: Its target is unknown.

The V end lost 0 bases, the J end lost 2 bases, and 18 bases lay between the germline ends. Germline CDR1 and CDR2: LNHNV and YYDKDF (reference sequence). The CDR3 consists of 18 residues. Collection occurred without any documented infections or immune events in donors. This chain links TRBV15 with TRBJ2-3; possible D gene TRBD2, 6 bases. The sequence came from a person aged 18 to 70 in good health. The sequencing sample was made of blood. DNA for the CDR3: TGTGCCACCAGCAGAGATCCCCTACTAGCAAGGTTCACAGATACGCAGTATTTT. Translation: CATSRDPLLARFTDTQYF. Together with reference TRBV15 and TRBJ2-3, the CDR3 gives the full variable domain: DAMVIQNPRYQVTQFGKPVTLSCSQTLNHNVMYWYQQKSSQAPKLLFHYYDKDFNNEADTPDNFQSRRPNTSFCFLDIRSPGLGDTAMYLCATSRDPLLARFTDTQYFGPGTRLTVL.